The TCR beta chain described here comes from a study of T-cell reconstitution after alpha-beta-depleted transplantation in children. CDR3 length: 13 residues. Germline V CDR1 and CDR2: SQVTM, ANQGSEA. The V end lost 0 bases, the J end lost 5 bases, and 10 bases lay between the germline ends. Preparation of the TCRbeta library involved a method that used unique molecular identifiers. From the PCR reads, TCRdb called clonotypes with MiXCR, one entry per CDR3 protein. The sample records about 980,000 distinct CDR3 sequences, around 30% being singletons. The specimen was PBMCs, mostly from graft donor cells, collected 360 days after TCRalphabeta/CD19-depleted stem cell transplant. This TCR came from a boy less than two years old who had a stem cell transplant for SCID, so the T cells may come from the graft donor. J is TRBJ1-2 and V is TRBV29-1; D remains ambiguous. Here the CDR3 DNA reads TGCAGCGTTGAAGAAGACGGCAAGTATGGCTACACCTTC. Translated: CSVEEDGKYGYTF. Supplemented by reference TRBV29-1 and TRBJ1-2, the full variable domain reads SAVISQKPSRDICQRGTSLTIQCQVDSQVTMMFWYRQQPGQSLTLIATANQGSEATYESGFVIDKFPISRPNLTFSTLTVSNMSPEDSSIYLCSVEEDGKYGYTFGSGTRLTVV.